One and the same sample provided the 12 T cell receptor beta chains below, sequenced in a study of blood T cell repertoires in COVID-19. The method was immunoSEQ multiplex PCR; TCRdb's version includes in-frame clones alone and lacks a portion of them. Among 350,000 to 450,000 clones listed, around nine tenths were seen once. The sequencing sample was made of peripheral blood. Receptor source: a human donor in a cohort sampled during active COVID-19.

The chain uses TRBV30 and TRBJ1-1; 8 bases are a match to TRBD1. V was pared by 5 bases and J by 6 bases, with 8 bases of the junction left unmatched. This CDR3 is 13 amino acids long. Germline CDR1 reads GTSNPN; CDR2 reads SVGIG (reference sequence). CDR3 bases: TGTGCCTGGGCGCGACAGGGGTTGGCTGAAGCTTTCTTT. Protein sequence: CAWARQGLAEAFF.

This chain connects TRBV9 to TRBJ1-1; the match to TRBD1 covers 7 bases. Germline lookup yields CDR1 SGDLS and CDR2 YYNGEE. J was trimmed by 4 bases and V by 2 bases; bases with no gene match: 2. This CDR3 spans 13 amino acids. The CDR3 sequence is CASSVRQGTEAFF. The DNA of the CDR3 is TGTGCCAGCAGCGTCCGACAGGGCACTGAAGCTTTCTTT.

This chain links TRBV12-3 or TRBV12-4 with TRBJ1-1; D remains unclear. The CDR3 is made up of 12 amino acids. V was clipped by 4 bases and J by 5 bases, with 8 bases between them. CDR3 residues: CASSSGRTEAFF. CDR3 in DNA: TGTGCCAGCAGTTCGGGTAGGACTGAAGCTTTCTTT.

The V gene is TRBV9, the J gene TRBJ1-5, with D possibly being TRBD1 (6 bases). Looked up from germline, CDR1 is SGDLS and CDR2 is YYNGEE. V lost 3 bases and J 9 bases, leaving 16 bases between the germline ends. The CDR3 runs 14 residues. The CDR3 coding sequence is TGTGCCAGCAGCGCGGACAGCCGGTCACGGCCCCAGCATTTT. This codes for CASSADSRSRPQHF.

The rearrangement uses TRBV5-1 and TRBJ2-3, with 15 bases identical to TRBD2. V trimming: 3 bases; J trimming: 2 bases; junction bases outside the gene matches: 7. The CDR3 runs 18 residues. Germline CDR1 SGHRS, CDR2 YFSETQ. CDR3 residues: CASSSGLAGGGLTDTQYF. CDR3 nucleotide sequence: TGCGCCAGCAGCTCCGGACTAGCGGGAGGGGGTCTCACAGATACGCAGTATTTT.

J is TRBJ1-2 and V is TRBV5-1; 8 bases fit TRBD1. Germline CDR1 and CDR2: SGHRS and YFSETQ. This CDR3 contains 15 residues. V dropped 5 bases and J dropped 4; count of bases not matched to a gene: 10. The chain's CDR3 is CASSPPGQATYGYTF. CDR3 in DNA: TGCGCCAGCAGTCCCCCGGGACAGGCGACCTATGGCTACACCTTC. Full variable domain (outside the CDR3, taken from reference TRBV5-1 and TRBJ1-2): KAGVTQTPRYLIKTRGQQVTLSCSPISGHRSVSWYQQTPGQGLQFLFEYFSETQRNKGNFPGRFSGRQFSNSRSEMNVSTLELGDSALYLCASSPPGQATYGYTFGSGTRLTVV.

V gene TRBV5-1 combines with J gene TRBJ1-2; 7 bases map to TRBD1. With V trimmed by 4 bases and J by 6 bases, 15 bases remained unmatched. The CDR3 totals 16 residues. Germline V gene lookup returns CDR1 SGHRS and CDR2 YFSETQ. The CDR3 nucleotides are TGCGCCAGCAGCCATCCCGACAGGGAAGTGTCGGATGGCTACACCTTC. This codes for CASSHPDREVSDGYTF. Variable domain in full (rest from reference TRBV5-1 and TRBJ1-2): KAGVTQTPRYLIKTRGQQVTLSCSPISGHRSVSWYQQTPGQGLQFLFEYFSETQRNKGNFPGRFSGRQFSNSRSEMNVSTLELGDSALYLCASSHPDREVSDGYTFGSGTRLTVV.

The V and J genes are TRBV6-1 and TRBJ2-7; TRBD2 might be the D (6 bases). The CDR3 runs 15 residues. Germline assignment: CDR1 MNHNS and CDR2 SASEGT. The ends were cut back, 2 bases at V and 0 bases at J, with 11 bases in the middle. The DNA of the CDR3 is TGTGCCAGCAGTGAATCAGCGGGTAGCTCCTACGAGCAGTACTTC. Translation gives CASSESAGSSYEQYF.

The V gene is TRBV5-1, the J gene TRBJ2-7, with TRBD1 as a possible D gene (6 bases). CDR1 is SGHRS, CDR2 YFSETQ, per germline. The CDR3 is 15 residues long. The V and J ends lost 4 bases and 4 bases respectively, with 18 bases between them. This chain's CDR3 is CASSSLTGALYEQYF. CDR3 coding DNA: TGCGCCAGCAGCAGCCTGACAGGTGCCCTTTACGAGCAGTACTTC. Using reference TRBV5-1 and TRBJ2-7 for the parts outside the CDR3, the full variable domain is KAGVTQTPRYLIKTRGQQVTLSCSPISGHRSVSWYQQTPGQGLQFLFEYFSETQRNKGNFPGRFSGRQFSNSRSEMNVSTLELGDSALYLCASSSLTGALYEQYFGPGTRLTVT.

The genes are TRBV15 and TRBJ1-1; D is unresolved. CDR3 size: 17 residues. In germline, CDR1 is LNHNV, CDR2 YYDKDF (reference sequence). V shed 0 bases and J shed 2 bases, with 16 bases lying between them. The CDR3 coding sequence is TGTGCCACCAGCAGAGATTGGTTCGCAGGCGCAAACACTGAAGCTTTCTTT. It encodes CATSRDWFAGANTEAFF.

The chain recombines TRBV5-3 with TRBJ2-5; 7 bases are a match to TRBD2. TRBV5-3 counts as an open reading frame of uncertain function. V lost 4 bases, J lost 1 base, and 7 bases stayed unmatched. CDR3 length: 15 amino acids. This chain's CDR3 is CARSPAPSGQETQYF. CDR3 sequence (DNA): TGTGCCAGAAGCCCCGCCCCTAGCGGCCAAGAGACCCAGTACTTC.

CDR3 in amino acids: CASSKGQGYGYTF. CDR3 bases: TGTGCCAGCAGCAAGGGACAGGGATATGGCTACACCTTC. The rearrangement links TRBV6-6 to TRBJ1-2, with TRBD1 matching 9 bases. The length of the CDR3 is 13 residues. V was pared by 6 bases and J by 5 bases, with 4 bases of the junction left unmatched. Germline V gives CDR1 MNHNY, CDR2 SVGAGI (reference sequence).